The clone carrying this T cell receptor beta chain was seen once. This entry comes from a study of blood T cell repertoires in COVID-19. Study-level background: In each case, the material was cDNA or gDNA derived from T cells, B-cell-depleted T cells, or PBMCs.

CDR1 and CDR2 from the germline V gene are GTSNPN and SVGIG (reference sequence). V lost 3 bases, J lost 10 bases, and 13 bases stayed unmatched. The CDR3 is 15 residues long. Authors' analysis steps: How many nucleated cells were present was estimated from reference gene primer amplification. Clones were sequenced by immunoSEQ multiplex PCR, and TCRdb holds only the in-frame ones, with some missing. That table is the source of V, J and clone size, and D and trimming were worked out from the DNA. The repertoire has roughly 67,000 clones, roughly 90% of them found once; the top ten carry about 4.3%. The chain couples TRBV30 to TRBJ2-1, with 9 bases aligning to TRBD2. Sequenced: peripheral blood. This receptor was obtained from a man aged 45 to 65 with active COVID-19. This chain's CDR3 is CAWSDGLAGPREQFF. The DNA of the CDR3 is TGTGCCTGGAGCGACGGGCTAGCGGGACCGAGAGAGCAGTTCTTC. The full variable domain, completed using reference TRBV30 and TRBJ2-1, is SQTIHQWPATLVQPVGSPLSLECTVEGTSNPNLYWYRQAAGRGLQLLFYSVGIGQISSEVPQNLSASRPQDRQFILSSKKLLLSDSGFYLCAWSDGLAGPREQFFGPGTRLTVL.